This paragraph reports one T cell receptor beta chain. The data were obtained in a study of beta chain features in type 1 diabetes. The investigators reverse transcribed all of the isolated RNA, so they sequenced expressed TCRB transcripts. The repertoire was sequenced with immunoSEQ multiplex PCR; TCRdb's copy has only in-frame clones and lacks some. In the table there are 200,000 to 250,000 clones, 9% to 10% of which are singletons. V was cut by 0 bases and J by 7 bases, with 13 bases left in between. The CDR3 is made up of 15 amino acids. The germline V gene has CDR1 SGHRS and CDR2 YFSETQ. The J gene is TRBJ1-4, the V gene TRBV5-1; D is unclear. This clonotype originated in a woman between 18 and 29 years old in good health. Specimen: naive CD4+ T cells from blood. The CDR3 reads CASSLGSATVEKLFF. The CDR3 DNA reads as TGCGCCAGCAGCTTGGGCTCCGCCACAGTTGAAAAACTGTTTTTT.